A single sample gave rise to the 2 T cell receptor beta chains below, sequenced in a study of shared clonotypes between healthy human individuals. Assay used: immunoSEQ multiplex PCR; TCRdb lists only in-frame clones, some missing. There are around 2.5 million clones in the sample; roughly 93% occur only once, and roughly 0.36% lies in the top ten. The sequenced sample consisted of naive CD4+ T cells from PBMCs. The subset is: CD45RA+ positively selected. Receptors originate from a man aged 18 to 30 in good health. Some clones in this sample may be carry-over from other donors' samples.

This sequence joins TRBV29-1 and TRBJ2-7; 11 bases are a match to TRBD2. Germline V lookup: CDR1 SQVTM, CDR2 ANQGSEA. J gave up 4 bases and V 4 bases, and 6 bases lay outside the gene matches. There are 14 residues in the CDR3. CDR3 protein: CSVAGTSGGYEQYF. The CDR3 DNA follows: TGCAGCGTTGCTGGGACTAGCGGAGGGTACGAGCAGTACTTC.

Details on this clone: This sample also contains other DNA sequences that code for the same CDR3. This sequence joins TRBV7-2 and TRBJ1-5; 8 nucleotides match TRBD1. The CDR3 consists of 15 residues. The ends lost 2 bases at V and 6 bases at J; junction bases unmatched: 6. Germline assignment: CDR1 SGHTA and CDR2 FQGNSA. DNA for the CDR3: TGTGCCAGCAGCTTAAGGCAGGGGGCCGGTCAGCCCCAGCATTTT. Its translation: CASSLRQGAGQPQHF.